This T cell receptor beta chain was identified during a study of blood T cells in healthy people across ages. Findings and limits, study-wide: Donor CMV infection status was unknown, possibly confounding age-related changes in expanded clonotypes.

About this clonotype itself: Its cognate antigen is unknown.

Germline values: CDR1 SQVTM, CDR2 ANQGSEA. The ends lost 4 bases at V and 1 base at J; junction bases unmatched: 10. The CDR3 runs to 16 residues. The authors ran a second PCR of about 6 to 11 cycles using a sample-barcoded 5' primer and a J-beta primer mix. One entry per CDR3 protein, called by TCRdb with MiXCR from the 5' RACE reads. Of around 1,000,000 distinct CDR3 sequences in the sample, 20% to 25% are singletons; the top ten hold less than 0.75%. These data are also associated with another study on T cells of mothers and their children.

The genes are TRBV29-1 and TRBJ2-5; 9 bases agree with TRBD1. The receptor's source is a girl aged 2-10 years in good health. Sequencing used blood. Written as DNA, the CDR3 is TGCAGCGTTGCAGGGGACCAACAGGGGGCCCAAGAGACCCAGTACTTC. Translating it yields CSVAGDQQGAQETQYF.